A single sample gave rise to the 29 T cell receptor beta chains below, sequenced in a study of T cells in Graves' hyperthyroidism and ophthalmopathy. It was RNA transcripts that yielded the amplified TCR beta CDR3 regions. A first-round RT-PCR of the TCR CDR3 used the HTBI primer set. One entry per CDR3 protein results from TCRdb running MiXCR on the multiplex PCR reads. The table records around 350,000 distinct CDR3 sequences, about 15% of them present only once. The sequenced sample was blood. These receptor sequences come from a woman aged 55-70 years with Graves' ophthalmopathy.

There are a few counts of this clonotype. This rearrangement joins TRBV7-9 to TRBJ2-4, with 10 bases that match TRBD1. The CDR3 extends over 14 amino acids. The J segment lost 8 bases and the V segment lost 9 bases, leaving 10 bases of the junction unmatched. CDR1 and CDR2 (germline): SEHNR, FQNEAQ (reference sequence). This CDR3 reads CASSIGTGEYIQYF. The CDR3 coding sequence is TGTGCCAGTAGTATAGGGACAGGGGAGTACATTCAGTACTTC.

Only a few counts were recorded for this clonotype. The chain uses TRBV9 and TRBJ2-7, with D possibly matching TRBD1 (5 bases). The CDR3 consists of 14 residues. V lost 0 bases to trimming and J lost 3 bases, with 10 bases between them. Per the germline V gene, CDR1 is SGDLS and CDR2 is YYNGEE. CDR3 region: CASSVGGRVYEQYF. The CDR3 region has the DNA TGTGCCAGCAGCGTAGGGGGCAGGGTCTACGAGCAGTACTTC.

This clonotype was recorded a few times. The V gene is TRBV24-1, the J gene TRBJ2-1, with D possibly called TRBD1 or TRBD2 (6 bases each). Germline V gene lookup returns CDR1 KGHDR and CDR2 SFDVKD. The CDR3 runs 17 residues. V shed 3 bases and J shed 0 bases, with 14 bases lying between them. CDR3 nucleotides: TGTGCCACCAGTGATGCTTGGGGGGCTGTCTCCTACAATGAGCAGTTCTTC. It translates to CATSDAWGAVSYNEQFF.

The chain couples TRBV20-1 to TRBJ2-1, with TRBD2 matching 16 bases. The germline CDR1 and CDR2 sequences are DFQATT and SNEGSKA (reference sequence). The CDR3 runs to 15 residues. J gave up 10 bases and V 6 bases, and 9 bases lay outside the gene matches. CDR3 DNA: TGCAGTGCGAAATCTGAGGGACTAGCGGGAGGGGAGCAGTTCTTC. Translating it yields CSAKSEGLAGGEQFF.

The chain couples TRBV5-5 to TRBJ2-2; tentative D call: TRBD2 (6 bases). Germline CDR1 and CDR2: SGHKS and YYEKEE (reference sequence). V lost 4 bases and J 2 bases, leaving 15 bases between the germline ends. The length of the CDR3 is 16 residues. The CDR3 loop reads CASSPGLSKNTGELFF. The CDR3 DNA sequence: TGTGCCAGCAGCCCCGGACTATCCAAAAACACCGGGGAGCTGTTTTTT.

The gene calls are TRBV19 and TRBJ2-7; 7 bases are shared with TRBD1. The CDR3 is made up of 15 amino acids. Germline trimming cut 10 bases from V and 2 bases from J; bases unmatched to any gene: 14. Germline V gene data show CDR1 as LNHDA and CDR2 as SQIVND (reference sequence). The CDR3 region has the DNA TGTGCCACCACAACCCCACAGGGGATGACCTACGAGCAGTACTTC. Protein product: CATTTPQGMTYEQYF.

The table lists this clonotype with many counts. The CDR3 sequence: CASSYRGGDADTQYF. Written as DNA, the CDR3 is TGTGCCAGCAGCTACCGGGGAGGGGACGCAGATACGCAGTATTTT. The chain is built from TRBV9 and TRBJ2-3, with 7 nucleotides matching TRBD2. J lost 4 bases, V lost 4 bases, and 9 bases had no gene match. The CDR3 sequence is 15 residues long. Germline CDR1 and CDR2: SGDLS and YYNGEE. The complete variable domain, with remaining parts taken from reference TRBV9 and TRBJ2-3, reads DSGVTQTPKHLITATGQRVTLRCSPRSGDLSVYWYQQSLDQGLQFLIQYYNGEERAKGNILERFSAQQFPDLHSELNLSSLELGDSALYFCASSYRGGDADTQYFGPGTRLTVL.

This chain uses TRBV7-2 with TRBJ2-7; TRBD2 is a possible D gene (6 bases). Trimming removed 5 bases at V and 5 bases at J, with 16 bases between. The CDR3 is 14 residues long. Germline V gives CDR1 SGHTA, CDR2 FQGNSA. The CDR3 nucleotides are TGTGCCAGCAGCCCCCGGTGGGGAGGAAACGAGCAGTACTTC. Translated: CASSPRWGGNEQYF.

The chain is built from TRBV18 and TRBJ2-7; TRBD2 matches 8 bases. Per the germline V gene, CDR1 is KGHSH and CDR2 is LQKENI. This CDR3 comprises 15 residues. J gave up 2 bases and V 3 bases, and 6 bases lay outside the gene matches. CDR3 DNA: TGTGCCAGCTCACCCCAGGCGGGAGGCACCTACGAGCAGTACTTC. This sequence encodes CASSPQAGGTYEQYF.

This clonotype was counted between two and nine times. A much larger clone differs by one base, so this may be a read error. The CDR3 loop is CASGLALTSSRELFF. CDR3 bases: TGTGCTAGTGGTTTGGCCCTGACTAGTTCCAGGGAGCTGTTTTTT. The chain joins TRBV12-5 to TRBJ2-2, with a weak D call TRBD2 (6 bases). The CDR3 is 15 amino acids. Trimming cost V 1 base and J 9 bases, with 15 bases left between them. Germline CDR1 is LGHNT and CDR2 is FRNRAP.

There are a few counts of this clonotype. CDR3 DNA: TGTGCCAGCAGCCGAAACAGCGGGAGGGCCGATACGCAGTATTTT. Amino acid sequence: CASSRNSGRADTQYF. The chain uses TRBV7-9 and TRBJ2-3, with TRBD2 matching over 10 bases. The V and J ends lost 5 bases and 6 bases, in that order; junction bases with no gene match: 8. CDR1 is SEHNR and CDR2 is FQNEAQ in the germline V gene (reference sequence). The CDR3 length is 15 residues.

The rearrangement joins TRBV3-1 to TRBJ1-6; 9 bases fit TRBD1. J gave up 6 bases and V 7 bases, and 7 bases lay outside the gene matches. Germline V gene data show CDR1 as LGHDT and CDR2 as YNNKEL (reference sequence). This CDR3 has 15 residues. The CDR3 is CASMLTGGRNSPLHF. CDR3 in DNA: TGTGCCAGCATGTTGACAGGGGGTCGTAATTCACCCCTCCACTTT.

This clonotype showed up many times. The CDR3 DNA reads TGTGCCAGCAGCCGGCTGACGGTTAGCACAGATACGCAGTATTTT. Residues: CASSRLTVSTDTQYF. The chain links TRBV5-5 to TRBJ2-3; D gene ambiguous. From germline, CDR1 is SGHKS and CDR2 YYEKEE (reference sequence). V was pared by 4 bases and J by 0 bases, with 12 bases between. The CDR3 is made up of 15 amino acids.

This clonotype appeared many times. The gene calls are TRBV12-3 or TRBV12-4 and TRBJ2-3, with 9 bases matching TRBD2. The CDR3 covers 17 residues. V trimming: 4 bases; J trimming: 1 base; junction bases outside the gene matches: 9. This chain's CDR3 is CASSSTVAGVGTDTQYF. The CDR3 DNA reads as TGTGCCAGCAGTTCAACCGTAGCGGGAGTAGGCACAGATACGCAGTATTTT.

This clonotype was seen repeatedly, ten times or more. The chain carries TRBV12-3 or TRBV12-4 and TRBJ1-1; D is perhaps TRBD1 (6 bases). The CDR3 sequence is 16 residues long. Trimming pared 5 bases from V and 2 bases from J, leaving 18 bases between. CDR3 DNA: TGTGCCAGCAGTACTTTTGGGGGGGGCCGCAACACTGAAGCTTTCTTT. As protein: CASSTFGGGRNTEAFF.

J is TRBJ1-5 and V is TRBV20-1; tentatively, D is TRBD1 (6 bases). Germline V gene data show CDR1 as DFQATT and CDR2 as SNEGSKA (reference sequence). Trimming pared 7 bases from V and 0 bases from J, leaving 13 bases between. The CDR3 runs 14 residues. CDR3 nucleotide sequence: TGCAGTGTTAAGGACAGTTATAGCAATCAGCCCCAGCATTTT. Translating it yields CSVKDSYSNQPQHF.

Remarks on this clonotype: This could be a read error, since a much larger clone is one nucleotide away. The J gene is TRBJ2-1, the V gene TRBV24-1; 7 nucleotides match TRBD1. Per germline, CDR1 KGHDR and CDR2 SFDVKD. The length of the CDR3 is 12 residues. Here the CDR3 reads CASDRVGEEQSF. CDR3 DNA: TGTGCCTCTGACAGGGTGGGCGAGGAGCAGTCCTTC.

This clonotype showed up many times. The chain links TRBV28 to TRBJ2-3, with D tentatively TRBD2 (6 bases). Looked up from germline, CDR1 is MDHEN and CDR2 is SYDVKM. V gave up 3 bases and J gave up 8 bases, with 24 bases separating them. CDR3 length equals 17 residues. The CDR3 nucleotides are TGTGCCAGCAGTTTGGTTGTCGACTTCCATTCGGGGGTTACGCAGTATTTT. Amino acids: CASSLVVDFHSGVTQYF.

For this clonotype: This clone may be a read error of a much larger clone one base away. This rearrangement joins TRBV2 to TRBJ2-1, with 10 bases that match TRBD2. J lost 2 bases, V lost 5 bases, and 3 bases had no gene match. Per germline, CDR1 SNHLY and CDR2 FYNNEI. The CDR3 is made up of 15 amino acids. The CDR3 is CASSISGGTYNEQFF. CDR3 coding DNA: TGTGCCAGCAGTATTAGCGGGGGGACCTACAATGAGCAGTTCTTC. Supplemented by reference TRBV2 and TRBJ2-1, the full variable domain reads EPEVTQTPSHQVTQMGQEVILRCVPISNHLYFYWYRQILGQKVEFLVSFYNNEISEKSEIFDDQFSVERPDGSNFTLKIRSTKLEDSAMYFCASSISGGTYNEQFFGPGTRLTVL.

This clonotype was seen at least ten times. The chain couples TRBV28 to TRBJ1-2, with D perhaps TRBD1 (5 bases). The V end lost 3 bases, the J end lost 4 bases, and 12 bases lay between the germline ends. Germline V CDR1 and CDR2: MDHEN, SYDVKM. This CDR3 contains 14 residues. The chain's CDR3 is CASSLWGFGYGYTF. The CDR3 nucleotides are TGTGCCAGCAGTTTGTGGGGCTTCGGCTATGGCTACACCTTC.

This clonotype was detected many times. CDR3 in amino acids: CASSVEGRGQETQYF. The CDR3 DNA follows: TGTGCCAGCAGCGTAGAGGGCAGGGGGCAAGAGACCCAGTACTTC. This chain uses TRBV9 with TRBJ2-5; 7 nucleotides agree with TRBD1. The CDR3 has 15 amino acids. From germline, CDR1 is SGDLS and CDR2 YYNGEE. The J segment lost 2 bases and the V segment lost 0 bases, leaving 4 bases of the junction unmatched.

As for this clonotype: Since a much larger clone is just one base distant, this may be a read error. This chain uses TRBV15 with TRBJ2-1; possibly TRBD2 for D (5 bases). V dropped 3 bases and J dropped 3 bases, with 15 bases sitting between them. Germline V CDR1 and CDR2: LNHNV, YYDKDF (reference sequence). The CDR3 has 16 residues. CDR3 DNA sequence: TGTGCCACCAGCAGGGCCCCGAGAGGACTCTACAATGAGCAGTTCTTC. It translates to CATSRAPRGLYNEQFF.

This clonotype was counted many times. The rearrangement uses TRBV29-1 and TRBJ2-3; a possible D gene is TRBD2 (5 bases). The CDR3 spans 13 residues. The V end lost 0 bases, the J end lost 5 bases, and 9 bases lay between the germline ends. Germline CDR1 is SQVTM and CDR2 is ANQGSEA. For the CDR3, the DNA is TGCAGCGTTGAAGATGGCGGGTTAGATACGCAGTATTTT. Amino acid sequence: CSVEDGGLDTQYF.

V usage is TRBV19 and J usage is TRBJ1-5; D remains ambiguous. Trimming removed 7 bases from V and 1 base from J, with 11 bases in between. The CDR3 loop spans 14 amino acids. CDR1 and CDR2 (germline): LNHDA, SQIVND (reference sequence). The CDR3 coding sequence is TGTGCCAGTACCCCCACTTGGAGCAATCAGCCCCAGCATTTT. Translating it yields CASTPTWSNQPQHF.

This clonotype was detected many times. At one boundary the junction diverges from the germline segment, which might be a read error. J is TRBJ1-1 and V is TRBV2; 7 positions match TRBD1. CDR1 and CDR2 (germline): SNHLY, FYNNEI. The CDR3 consists of 15 residues. CDR3 sequence reads: CASTEEGQKNAEAFF. The CDR3 DNA reads TGTGCCAGCACTGAAGAGGGACAGAAAAATGCTGAAGCTTTCTTT. Combining the CDR3 with reference TRBV2 and TRBJ1-1 gives the whole variable domain EPEVTQTPSHQVTQMGQEVILRCVPISNHLYFYWYRQILGQKVEFLVSFYNNEISEKSEIFDDQFSVERPDGSNFTLKIRSTKLEDSAMYFCASTEEGQKNAEAFFGQGTRLTVV.

The sample holds many counts of this clonotype. The rearrangement links TRBV5-1 to TRBJ1-1; a weak D match, TRBD1 (6 bases). Germline V CDR1 and CDR2: SGHRS, YFSETQ. Trimming took off 0 bases at V and 5 bases at J, with 11 bases between the two ends. The length of the CDR3 is 14 residues. DNA for the CDR3: TGCGCCAGCAGCTTGGAATGGGGGCTTACTGAAGCTTTCTTT. This encodes CASSLEWGLTEAFF. The variable domain in full, with the rest retrieved from reference TRBV5-1 and TRBJ1-1, is KAGVTQTPRYLIKTRGQQVTLSCSPISGHRSVSWYQQTPGQGLQFLFEYFSETQRNKGNFPGRFSGRQFSNSRSEMNVSTLELGDSALYLCASSLEWGLTEAFFGQGTRLTVV.

This clonotype came up a few times. The chain recombines TRBV28 with TRBJ1-1, with D hard to call. The V end was cut by 5 bases, the J end by 1 base, with 8 bases between. Germline V gene sequence: CDR1 MDHEN, CDR2 SYDVKM. The CDR3 runs 13 residues. The CDR3 DNA follows: TGTGCCAGCAGTCCCCACGGGAACACTGAAGCTTTCTTT. It codes for CASSPHGNTEAFF.

V is TRBV18 and J is TRBJ2-1, with TRBD1 identical over 12 bases. V was pared by 6 bases and J by 7 bases, with 7 bases of the junction left unmatched. Germline CDR1 and CDR2: KGHSH and LQKENI. The CDR3 runs to 15 residues. The CDR3 is CASSGGQGALNEQFF. The CDR3 DNA sequence: TGTGCCAGCTCGGGGGGACAGGGGGCTCTAAATGAGCAGTTCTTC. Complete variable domain (other parts from reference TRBV18 and TRBJ2-1): NAGVMQNPRHLVRRRGQEARLRCSPMKGHSHVYWYRQLPEEGLKFMVYLQKENIIDESGMPKERFSAEFPKEGPSILRIQQVVRGDSAAYFCASSGGQGALNEQFFGPGTRLTVL.

There are a few counts of this clonotype. This sequence joins TRBV19 and TRBJ2-7, with TRBD1 matching 11 bases. Trimming removed 6 bases from V and 6 bases from J; junction bases left unmatched: 4. Looked up from germline, CDR1 is LNHDA and CDR2 is SQIVND (reference sequence). The CDR3 loop spans 13 amino acids. In nucleotides, the CDR3 is TGTGCCAGTAGGGACAGGGGGCAGGGCGAGCAGTACTTC. Translation gives CASRDRGQGEQYF.